Described below is a single T cell receptor (beta chain) sequence and its context. Its target is unknown. Method: immunoSEQ multiplex PCR; TCRdb's copy keeps in-frame clones and lacks some. The repertoire holds fewer than 35,000 clones, with 75% to 95% as singletons. This entry is derived from a study of T cells after posttransplantation cyclophosphamide. Cells defined as naive were viable CD3+CD4+ or CD3+CD8+ and CCR7+CD45RA+CD45RO-CD95-CD27+CD28+. This related bone marrow graft donor gave peripheral blood on the day of marrow donation. General study points: Donor-recipient repertoire similarity was low at 1-2 months, rising over year one. Blood and skin or GI T cell repertoires showed limited TRB overlap. TRB clonality was highly associated with recipient CMV seropositivity and reactivation.

Trimming cost V 7 bases and J 3 bases, with 12 bases left between them. CDR3 length: 13 amino acids. Per germline, CDR1 SNHLY and CDR2 FYNNEI. The source is a man aged 30-40 years in good health and a related stem cell transplant donor. V usage is TRBV2 and J usage is TRBJ2-5, with D possibly matching TRBD1 (6 bases). The sequenced sample was naive CD4+ T cells sorted from blood. This CDR3 is CASKVTGKETQYF. For the CDR3, the DNA is TGTGCCAGCAAAGTGACAGGAAAAGAGACCCAGTACTTC. The full variable domain, in which reference TRBV2 and TRBJ2-5 provide the parts outside the CDR3, is EPEVTQTPSHQVTQMGQEVILRCVPISNHLYFYWYRQILGQKVEFLVSFYNNEISEKSEIFDDQFSVERPDGSNFTLKIRSTKLEDSAMYFCASKVTGKETQYFGPGTRLLVL.